This note documents a single T cell receptor (beta chain) sequence. Its antigen is not yet known. The sample holds no much larger clone one base away, and base qualities are not on file. Based on the germline V gene, the CDR1 and CDR2 sequences are MGHRA and YSYEKL. From the cysteine through the phenylalanine, the CDR3 covers 16 amino acids. This entry keeps only the CDR3 DNA: 48 bases, framed from base 1. The trim is 6 bases for V and 5 bases for J, with a gap of 19 bases between the germline ends. This specimen belongs to a study of PD-L1 blockade in urothelial cancer (dated by TCRdb to 2016 to 2017). At the level of the whole study: Therapy was started in the mid-2010s for all patients, and atezolizumab 1,200 mg was administered intravenously every 3 weeks. In the same patients who had TCR sequencing, pretreatment tumors also underwent whole exome sequencing and RNA sequencing. Pretreatment blood TCR-seq was available for about 30 patients, at least one posttreatment blood collection was obtained for 24 patients, and tumor TCR-seq was available for 24 patients. Under 10 patients reached durable clinical benefit, while some 20 patients did not. An ECOG performance status of 0 or 1 was recorded for the patients, and 0 to 3 prior chemotherapy regimens had been received by the patients. Pretreatment tumor samples, along with matched peripheral blood collected serially before and after atezolizumab treatment, underwent TCR sequencing. Blood samples were analyzed at two time points: 3 weeks after treatment start (second dose) and 6 weeks after treatment start. Blood samples gave a median of around 140,000 T cells and approximately 81,000 unique TCRs, with a median clonality of approximately 0.08. Durable clinical benefit meant progression-free survival longer than 6 months, and TCR features were also tested against progression-free and overall survival. Twenty-five of 29 patients were identified as males with urothelial cancer of bladder origin, and a prior smoking history was reported by 18 of 29 patients. The study was an exploratory multi-omic analysis of somatic, immune and clinical correlates of response to PD-L1 blockade with atezolizumab in urothelial cancer. Paper-wide results and their limitations: Because of the small sample size (n ≈ 31) and the many exploratory analyses performed, the results are intended to be regarded as hypothesis-generating. Patients with durable benefit showed greater expansion of tumor-associated TCR clones in peripheral blood 3 weeks after starting treatment (n ≈ 20, p = 0.022). A pretreatment peripheral blood TCR clonality below the median was linked to improved progression-free and overall survival.

A cohort of approximately 31 patients with locally advanced or metastatic urothelial carcinoma, treated at Memorial Sloan Kettering on a trial protocol, was included. Peripheral blood mononuclear cells were collected from each patient pretreatment and during treatment, giving between 1 and 8 total time points per patient. The Qiagen DNeasy Blood extraction kit was used to purify genomic DNA from total PBMCs and from tumor samples. PBMCs were collected pretreatment and during treatment and were isolated and stored as previously described. Each PCR received spiked-in synthetic TCR analog templates so that absolute template abundance could be estimated from read counts. TCRbeta CDR3 regions were amplified from genomic DNA with bias-controlled V and J gene primers using the immunoSEQ assay. Sequencing of rearranged TCRbeta segments was performed at approximately 20X coverage. The authors' pipeline ran thus. Sequencing errors were corrected by clustering and CDR3s were annotated against IMGT to assign V, D and J genes. Only productive TCRbeta rearrangements were used in downstream analyses, excluding out-of-frame or stop-codon sequences. Clonality was calculated as one minus the Shannon entropy normalized by the log of the number of unique productive sequences. Clones differing between time points or between blood and tumor were identified using Fisher's exact test with Benjamini-Hochberg correction, with an adjusted p below 0.01 applied as the threshold. As stored in TCRdb, this immuneACCESS dataset retains in-frame rearrangements with V and J assigned. A fraction of the clones does not appear; measured against another copy, unresolved V genes explain less than half of the discrepancy, and the remainder lacks a known reason. Clone size and V and J calls were adopted from that table, with D and trimming inferred from the DNA. The sample table contains 20,000 to 25,000 clones; only one count was recorded for nearly 90% of them. The ten largest clones capture approximately 16% of the sample.

Material: PBMCs, obtained around atezolizumab (anti-PD-L1) treatment. Rearrangement joined TRBV4-1 to TRBJ1-4; the D region possibly corresponds to TRBD1 (6 bases align). The receptor was derived from a woman aged 55-75 years with urothelial cancer. The nucleotides are TGCGCCAGCAGGCCAAGATATAGGGACATAAATGAAAAACTGTTTTTT. It translates as CASRPRYRDINEKLFF.